The 31 T cell receptor beta chains given below trace back to one sample, sequenced in a study of cytomegalovirus exposure and HLA in healthy donors. Use of 60 Vbeta and 13 Jbeta primers characterized the PCR. Here immunoSEQ multiplex PCR was the method, and the copy in TCRdb shows in-frame clones only, minus some. The data contain 200,000 to 250,000 clones, over 65% of them singletons. What was sequenced was PBMCs. The receptors here all came from a woman aged 60 to 75 in good health and CMV-seropositive.

The V and J genes are TRBV9 and TRBJ1-6; TRBD1 matches at 7 bases. With V trimmed by 3 bases and J by 7 bases, 10 bases remained unmatched. Germline V CDR1 and CDR2: SGDLS, YYNGEE. The CDR3 is 16 amino acids. As DNA, the CDR3 is TGTGCCAGCAGCGCAGGGGACAGCCTAGGGAATTCACCCCTCCACTTT. This sequence encodes CASSAGDSLGNSPLHF. The full variable domain, completed using reference TRBV9 and TRBJ1-6, is DSGVTQTPKHLITATGQRVTLRCSPRSGDLSVYWYQQSLDQGLQFLIQYYNGEERAKGNILERFSAQQFPDLHSELNLSSLELGDSALYFCASSAGDSLGNSPLHFGNGTRLTVT.

This chain uses TRBV2 with TRBJ2-2, with TRBD2 identical over 9 bases. Germline lookup yields CDR1 SNHLY and CDR2 FYNNEI. The length of the CDR3 is 16 residues. J was trimmed by 8 bases and V by 3 bases; bases with no gene match: 10. CDR3 nucleotides: TGTGCCAGCAGTGATTTTTCGCGCGGGGGGGATGGGGAGCTGTTTTTT. Protein product: CASSDFSRGGDGELFF.

The gene calls are TRBV2 and TRBJ1-2; unclear D gene. This CDR3 has 14 residues. Trimming took off 5 bases at V and 0 bases at J, with 10 bases between the two ends. The germline gives CDR1 SNHLY, CDR2 FYNNEI. DNA of the CDR3: TGTGCCAGCAGTACGAGGATTACTAACTATGGCTACACCTTC. It yields the protein CASSTRITNYGYTF.

The V call is TRBV18, the J call TRBJ1-6; D is possibly TRBD1 (6 bases). Per germline, CDR1 KGHSH and CDR2 LQKENI. The CDR3 consists of 15 residues. V lost 3 bases and J lost 8, with 14 bases in between. The CDR3 bases are TGTGCCAGCTCACCTTATACAGGGAGCGATTCACCCCTCCACTTT. Protein sequence: CASSPYTGSDSPLHF.

This rearrangement joins TRBV29-1 to TRBJ1-6; 8 bases agree with TRBD1. Germline CDR1 is SQVTM and CDR2 is ANQGSEA. V shed 8 bases and J 9 bases; nucleotides not matched to a gene: 9. CDR3 length: 13 amino acids. CDR3 nucleotide sequence: TGCAGCACCGGAGACAGGGGAGGTTCACCCCTCCACTTT. It specifies CSTGDRGGSPLHF.

The J gene is TRBJ2-7, the V gene TRBV9; 9 positions agree with TRBD1. This CDR3 comprises 13 residues. The trim removed 9 bases at V and 5 bases at J, leaving 9 bases unmatched. From germline, CDR1 is SGDLS and CDR2 YYNGEE. Here the CDR3 reads CAKRGDREDEQYF. DNA for the CDR3: TGTGCCAAGAGGGGGGACAGGGAGGACGAGCAGTACTTC.

V usage is TRBV7-9 and J usage is TRBJ1-1; a possible D gene is TRBD1 (5 bases). Germline V CDR1 and CDR2: SEHNR, FQNEAQ (reference sequence). Between the trimmed V and J ends, which lost 5 bases and 3 bases, there was a span of 13 bases. The CDR3 runs 14 residues. In nucleotides, the CDR3 is TGTGCCAGCAGCCGGCGACAGCCTGACACTGAAGCTTTCTTT. This codes for CASSRRQPDTEAFF.

The chain couples TRBV12-5 to TRBJ2-2, with D possibly matching TRBD1 (6 bases). Trimming took 6 bases from V and 5 from J, leaving 16 bases between them. This CDR3 is built from 15 residues. Germline assignment: CDR1 LGHNT and CDR2 FRNRAP. The CDR3 DNA sequence: TGTGCTAGTGGGTCCATAATCACAGGGACCGGGGAGCTGTTTTTT. Encoded protein: CASGSIITGTGELFF.

The rearrangement links TRBV28 to TRBJ1-1, with D tentatively TRBD1 (5 bases). The CDR3 has 14 amino acids. V lost 7 bases to trimming and J lost 0 bases, with 12 bases between them. Germline V gene data show CDR1 as MDHEN and CDR2 as SYDVKM. The CDR3 nucleotides are TGTGCCAGCACCCCCGGGGGTATGAACACTGAAGCTTTCTTT. Residues: CASTPGGMNTEAFF.

This clone was recorded once. The chain employs TRBV4-1 and TRBJ2-4; 9 bases fit TRBD1. This CDR3 is built from 16 residues. With 0 bases clipped from V and 9 bases from J, the junction kept 9 bases outside the gene matches. From germline, CDR1 is MGHRA and CDR2 YSYEKL. This CDR3 reads CASSQDGGQGWSIQYF. CDR3 nucleotides: TGCGCCAGCAGCCAAGATGGGGGACAGGGCTGGAGCATTCAGTACTTC.

This clone has just one count. As DNA, the CDR3 is TGTGCCAGCTCGCTACAGGGGTCCTACGAGCAGTACTTC. It codes for CASSLQGSYEQYF. The chain is built from TRBV18 and TRBJ2-7, with 7 bases lining up with TRBD1. Trimming took 6 bases from V and 1 from J; bases not matched to a gene: 3. The CDR3 has 13 amino acids. Germline V gene lookup returns CDR1 KGHSH and CDR2 LQKENI.

The J gene is TRBJ1-6, the V gene TRBV5-1; tentatively, D is TRBD1 (5 bases). V lost 2 bases to trimming and J lost 4 bases, with 10 bases between them. CDR1 is SGHRS, CDR2 YFSETQ, per germline. CDR3 length: 15 residues. The CDR3 bases are TGCGCCAGCAGCTTAGGAGGGACGTATAATTCACCCCTCCACTTT. It translates to CASSLGGTYNSPLHF.

The chain is built from TRBV4-1 and TRBJ2-7, with 10 nucleotides matching TRBD1. This CDR3 comprises 17 residues. Germline CDR1 MGHRA, CDR2 YSYEKL. V was clipped by 4 bases and J by 2 bases; unmatched bases: 11. CDR3: CASSLRPGQGNPYEQYF. The DNA of the CDR3 is TGCGCCAGCAGCCTTCGACCGGGACAGGGGAACCCCTACGAGCAGTACTTC.

This clone has a single count. The rearrangement joins TRBV27 to TRBJ2-5, with D possibly matching TRBD1 (5 bases). The CDR3 has 16 residues. Germline values: CDR1 MNHEY, CDR2 SMNVEV (reference sequence). V was shortened by 1 base and J by 1 base, with 13 bases between the two germline ends. The CDR3 DNA follows: TGTGCCAGCAGTTTATTGCCGAGCCAGGGCCAAGAGACCCAGTACTTC. It encodes CASSLLPSQGQETQYF.

The rearrangement uses TRBV28 and TRBJ1-5; perhaps TRBD1 as D (5 bases). The CDR3 length is 12 residues. V lost 7 bases to trimming and J lost 5 bases, with 9 bases between them. CDR1 and CDR2 from the germline V gene are MDHEN and SYDVKM. The CDR3 DNA follows: TGTGCCAGCAAGACAGAGTATCAGCCCCAGCATTTT. Its protein is CASKTEYQPQHF.

This clone was counted between two and nine times. CDR3 amino acids: CSVETATGNTIYF. In DNA, the CDR3 is TGCAGCGTTGAGACAGCAACTGGAAACACCATATATTTT. The rearrangement joins TRBV29-1 to TRBJ1-3; a weak D match, TRBD1 (5 bases). CDR3 length equals 13 residues. Germline V lookup: CDR1 SQVTM, CDR2 ANQGSEA. Trimming cost V 3 bases and J 2 bases, with 8 bases left between them.

This chain connects TRBV4-2 to TRBJ2-1; 12 bases line up with TRBD1. Unmatched junction bases numbered 9, after V lost 4 bases and J lost 8 bases. CDR1 and CDR2 (germline): LGHNA, YNFKEQ. The CDR3 sequence is 16 residues long. The CDR3 DNA reads TGTGCCAGCAGCCTGTCCCCGGGACAGGGGGCCTATGAGCAGTTCTTC. The encoded protein is CASSLSPGQGAYEQFF.

The rearrangement links TRBV6-5 to TRBJ2-3; weak D call: TRBD1 (7 bases). CDR3 length: 15 amino acids. Per germline, CDR1 MNHEY and CDR2 SVGAGI. Trimming took 0 bases from V and 9 from J, leaving 16 bases between them. The CDR3 reads CASSYSRGQQGTQYF. CDR3 DNA: TGTGCCAGCAGTTACTCGCGGGGACAACAGGGGACGCAGTATTTT.

The CDR3 region is CASSLNLAGTETQYF. CDR3 DNA sequence: TGCGCCAGCAGCTTGAATCTAGCGGGGACCGAGACCCAGTACTTC. The chain links TRBV5-1 to TRBJ2-5; TRBD2 matches 9 bases. V shed 1 base, J shed 5 bases, and the junction held 6 bases outside the gene matches. Germline V gene sequence: CDR1 SGHRS, CDR2 YFSETQ. This CDR3 has 15 amino acids.

This clone was observed a handful of times. The CDR3 nucleotides read TGCGCCAGCAGGGATCTGGCGGGAGACTACGAGCAGTACTTC. Translated, it gives CASRDLAGDYEQYF. V and J are TRBV5-1 and TRBJ2-7, with 7 nucleotides matching TRBD2. V gave up 5 bases and J gave up 3 bases; unmatched junction bases: 8. The germline CDR1 and CDR2 sequences are SGHRS and YFSETQ. The CDR3 runs to 14 residues.

This clone appeared a few times. V and J are TRBV29-1 and TRBJ1-5, with 8 positions matching TRBD1. Germline loops: CDR1 SQVTM, CDR2 ANQGSEA. With V trimmed by 0 bases and J by 0 bases, 4 bases remained unmatched. The CDR3 consists of 16 residues. This CDR3 is CSVEDRTGPSNQPQHF. CDR3 sequence (DNA): TGCAGCGTTGAAGACAGGACAGGGCCTAGCAATCAGCCCCAGCATTTT.

V gene TRBV7-9 combines with J gene TRBJ2-5, with TRBD1 as a possible D gene (5 bases). The CDR3 loop spans 13 amino acids. Deletions cut 6 bases from V and 2 bases from J, with 10 bases between. Germline lookup yields CDR1 SEHNR and CDR2 FQNEAQ (reference sequence). CDR3 sequence reads: CASSQGWQETQYF. The CDR3 nucleotides read TGTGCCAGCAGTCAGGGTTGGCAAGAGACCCAGTACTTC.

J is TRBJ2-3 and V is TRBV19; TRBD2 matches at 8 bases. The CDR3 has 14 residues. In germline, CDR1 is LNHDA, CDR2 SQIVND (reference sequence). V lost 10 bases to trimming and J lost 6 bases; unmatched junction nucleotides: 12. The CDR3 DNA reads TGTGCCACCGCCAAGACTAGCGTCGGGGATACGCAGTATTTT. It yields the protein CATAKTSVGDTQYF.

The chain couples TRBV28 to TRBJ1-3; TRBD1 agrees at 9 bases. Unmatched junction bases numbered 6, after V lost 2 bases and J lost 4 bases. CDR3 length equals 16 residues. From germline, CDR1 is MDHEN and CDR2 SYDVKM. The CDR3 bases are TGTGCCAGCAGTTTAGGGGACAGGGTTACGGGAAACACCATATATTTT. Protein product: CASSLGDRVTGNTIYF.

The chain combines TRBV6-5 with TRBJ2-7; D possibly corresponds to TRBD1 (5 bases). Trimming took 0 bases from V and 0 from J, leaving 12 bases between them. The CDR3 runs 16 residues. Germline CDR1 is MNHEY and CDR2 is SVGAGI. This chain's CDR3 is CASSYSTDVFSYEQYF. The CDR3, as DNA: TGTGCCAGCAGTTACTCGACAGACGTCTTCTCCTACGAGCAGTACTTC.

The genes are TRBV11-2 and TRBJ1-5; 7 bases fit TRBD1. The V gene's germline CDR1 is SGHAT and CDR2 FQNNGV. This CDR3 spans 15 amino acids. V trimming: 5 bases; J trimming: 1 base; junction bases outside the gene matches: 5. CDR3: CASSPTGYSNQPQHF. In DNA form, the CDR3 reads TGTGCCAGCAGCCCGACAGGGTACAGCAATCAGCCCCAGCATTTT.

CDR3 coding DNA: TGTGCCAGCAGCTTAGCGGGGGCCACCTACAATGAGCAGTTCTTC. The encoded protein is CASSLAGATYNEQFF. The chain is built from TRBV7-3 and TRBJ2-1, with D maybe TRBD2 (7 bases). V dropped 2 bases and J dropped 2 bases, with 10 bases sitting between them. This CDR3 is 15 amino acids long. Germline V lookup: CDR1 SGHTA, CDR2 FQGTGA.

J is TRBJ1-1 and V is TRBV27; D is possibly TRBD1 (6 bases). Trimming took 8 bases from V and 3 from J, leaving 10 bases between them. The CDR3 length is 12 residues. CDR1 and CDR2 (germline): MNHEY, SMNVEV (reference sequence). CDR3 DNA: TGTGCCAGCGGACAGCCTTACACTGAAGCTTTCTTT. Translating it yields CASGQPYTEAFF.

This chain uses TRBV20-1 with TRBJ2-7, with 11 bases matching TRBD2. The CDR3 sequence is 11 residues long. The germline gives CDR1 DFQATT, CDR2 SNEGSKA (reference sequence). CDR3 sequence (DNA): TGCCGGACTAGCGGGTTGTACGAGCAGTACTTC. Protein: CRTSGLYEQYF.

V is TRBV5-1 and J is TRBJ2-7; weak D call: TRBD2 (6 bases). From germline, CDR1 is SGHRS and CDR2 YFSETQ. The germline V and J ends were trimmed by 4 bases and 4 bases, with 18 bases remaining between them. The CDR3 is made up of 15 amino acids. CDR3 nucleotide sequence: TGCGCCAGCAGCATCAGGACCGGGGGATCTTACGAGCAGTACTTC. It translates to CASSIRTGGSYEQYF.

This clone was counted between two and nine times. Germline and junction disagree at one end, which may indicate a read error. The chain links TRBV11-2 to TRBJ2-5; 10 bases map to TRBD2. This CDR3 region has 14 residues. The V gene's germline CDR1 is SGHAT and CDR2 FQNNGV. This CDR3 reads CASRLAGGGETQYF. In DNA form, the CDR3 reads TGTGCCAGCAGGTTAGCGGGAGGCGGGGAGACCCAGTACTTC.